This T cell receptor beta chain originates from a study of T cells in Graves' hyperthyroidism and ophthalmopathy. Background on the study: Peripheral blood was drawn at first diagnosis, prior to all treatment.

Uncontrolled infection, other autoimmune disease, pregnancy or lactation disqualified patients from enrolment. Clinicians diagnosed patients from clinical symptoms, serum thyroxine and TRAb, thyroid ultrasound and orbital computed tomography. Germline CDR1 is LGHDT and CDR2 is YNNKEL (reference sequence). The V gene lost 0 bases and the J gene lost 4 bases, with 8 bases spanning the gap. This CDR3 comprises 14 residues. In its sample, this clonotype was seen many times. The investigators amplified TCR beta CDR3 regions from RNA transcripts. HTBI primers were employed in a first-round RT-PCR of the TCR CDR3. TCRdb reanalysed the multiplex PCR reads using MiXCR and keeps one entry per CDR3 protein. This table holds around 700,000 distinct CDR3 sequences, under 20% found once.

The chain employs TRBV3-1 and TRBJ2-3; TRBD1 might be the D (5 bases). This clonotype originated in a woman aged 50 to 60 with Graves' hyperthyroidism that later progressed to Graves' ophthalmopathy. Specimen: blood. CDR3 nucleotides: TGTGCCAGCAGCCAAGAAGGGGTGGCAGATACGCAGTATTTT. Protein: CASSQEGVADTQYF.